These T cell receptor beta chains were read from a single sample in a study of neoadjuvant anti-PD-1 for oral cavity cancer. TCRdb's copy holds only in-frame clones and misses some; the assay was immunoSEQ multiplex PCR. In the table there are around 70,000 clones, about 85% of which are singletons. The specimen was PBMCs, collected after nivolumab (anti-PD-1) treatment. Source of these receptors: a person between 35 and 79 years old with oral cavity squamous cell carcinoma. CDR3s include the opening cysteine and the closing phenylalanine or tryptophan. D genes are given only for firm matches. The size entry is marked missing in some rows and otherwise reads once, few, many or a size class.

J gene: TRBJ2-3; D gene: -; clone size: -; V gene: TRBV5-1; CDR3 protein: CASSLGTYSTDTQYF; CDR3 DNA: TGCGCCAGCAGCTTGGGGACCTATAGCACAGATACGCAGTATTTT
J gene: TRBJ2-2; D gene: TRBD1; clone size: -; V gene: TRBV5-6; CDR3 protein: CASSLYPGQGVTGELFF; CDR3 DNA: TGTGCCAGCAGCTTGTACCCGGGACAGGGCGTCACCGGGGAGCTGTTTTTT
J gene: TRBJ2-2; D gene: TRBD2; clone size: -; V gene: TRBV7-2; CDR3 protein: CASSIGLAGGPLFF; CDR3 DNA: TGTGCCAGCAGCATCGGACTAGCGGGAGGGCCACTGTTTTTT
J gene: TRBJ1-5; D gene: -; clone size: -; V gene: TRBV28; CDR3 protein: CASSFGGASNQPQHF; CDR3 DNA: TGTGCCAGCAGTTTCGGTGGGGCCAGCAATCAGCCCCAGCATTTT
J gene: TRBJ1-6; D gene: TRBD1; clone size: -; V gene: TRBV5-1; CDR3 protein: CASRGGQLDSYNSPLHF; CDR3 DNA: TGCGCCAGCCGAGGGGGACAGCTCGACTCCTATAATTCACCCCTCCACTTT
J gene: TRBJ2-6; D gene: -; clone size: -; V gene: TRBV19; CDR3 protein: CASSEIFSGANVLTF; CDR3 DNA: TGTGCCAGTAGTGAAATTTTCTCTGGGGCCAACGTCCTGACTTTC
J gene: TRBJ2-2; D gene: -; clone size: -; V gene: TRBV5-1; CDR3 protein: CASSLETTSGELFF; CDR3 DNA: TGCGCCAGCAGCTTGGAAACAACGTCCGGGGAGCTGTTTTTT
J gene: TRBJ1-1; D gene: -; clone size: -; V gene: TRBV29-1; CDR3 protein: CSIVPQAEAFF; CDR3 DNA: TGCAGTATTGTCCCGCAGGCTGAAGCTTTCTTT
J gene: TRBJ2-5; D gene: -; clone size: -; V gene: TRBV15; CDR3 protein: CATSRDRAANYAETQYF; CDR3 DNA: TGTGCCACCAGCAGAGATAGGGCAGCGAATTATGCAGAGACCCAGTACTTC
J gene: TRBJ2-7; D gene: TRBD1; clone size: -; V gene: TRBV6-1; CDR3 protein: CASSVTGTGIYEQYF; CDR3 DNA: TGTGCCAGCAGTGTAACCGGGACAGGGATCTACGAGCAGTACTTC
J gene: TRBJ1-3; D gene: -; clone size: -; V gene: TRBV5-4; CDR3 protein: CASSFGGPGNTIYF; CDR3 DNA: TGTGCCAGCAGCTTCGGGGGGCCGGGAAACACCATATATTTT
J gene: TRBJ1-2; D gene: -; clone size: few; V gene: TRBV29-1; CDR3 protein: CSVGSAPNYGYTF; CDR3 DNA: TGCAGCGTTGGTTCGGCACCCAACTATGGCTACACCTTC
J gene: TRBJ1-1; D gene: -; clone size: -; V gene: TRBV30; CDR3 protein: CAWSDKDMNTEAFF; CDR3 DNA: TGTGCCTGGAGCGACAAAGACATGAACACTGAAGCTTTCTTT
J gene: TRBJ2-2; D gene: TRBD2; clone size: -; V gene: TRBV2; CDR3 protein: CASSGLAGSVQSTGELFF; CDR3 DNA: TGTGCCAGCAGTGGGCTAGCGGGTTCCGTTCAAAGCACCGGGGAGCTGTTTTTT
J gene: TRBJ2-7; D gene: -; clone size: -; V gene: TRBV28; CDR3 protein: CASSLRVGGERAEQYF; CDR3 DNA: TGTGCCAGCAGTTTACGCGTCGGGGGAGAGCGAGCCGAGCAGTACTTC
J gene: TRBJ1-3; D gene: -; clone size: -; V gene: TRBV4-2; CDR3 protein: CASSPPGAPNTIYF; CDR3 DNA: TGTGCCAGCAGCCCCCCCGGGGCCCCTAACACCATATATTTT
J gene: TRBJ2-5; D gene: TRBD1; clone size: -; V gene: TRBV6-1; CDR3 protein: CASSAHWDRQETQYF; CDR3 DNA: TGTGCCAGCAGTGCACACTGGGACAGACAAGAGACCCAGTACTTC
J gene: TRBJ2-7; D gene: TRBD1; clone size: -; V gene: TRBV6-1; CDR3 protein: CASSEGNRGDEQYF; CDR3 DNA: TGTGCCAGCAGTGAAGGAAACAGGGGGGACGAGCAGTACTTC
J gene: TRBJ1-4; D gene: -; clone size: once; V gene: TRBV19; CDR3 protein: CASTLRGGEKLFF; CDR3 DNA: TGTGCCAGTACTCTGAGGGGCGGTGAAAAACTGTTTTTT
J gene: TRBJ1-6; D gene: TRBD1; clone size: -; V gene: TRBV11-1; CDR3 protein: CASSRTGNNSPLHF; CDR3 DNA: TGTGCCAGCAGCAGGACAGGGAATAATTCACCCCTCCACTTT
J gene: TRBJ1-1; D gene: -; clone size: -; V gene: TRBV5-1; CDR3 protein: CASSSEGRNMNTEAFF; CDR3 DNA: TGCGCCAGCAGCTCAGAAGGGAGAAACATGAACACTGAAGCTTTCTTT
J gene: TRBJ2-7; D gene: -; clone size: -; V gene: TRBV6-5; CDR3 protein: CASRPGHFGSYEQYF; CDR3 DNA: TGTGCCAGCAGACCTGGACACTTTGGTTCCTACGAGCAGTACTTC
J gene: TRBJ2-1; D gene: TRBD2; clone size: -; V gene: TRBV7-6; CDR3 protein: CASIELAGGQYEQFF; CDR3 DNA: TGTGCCAGCATCGAACTAGCGGGAGGGCAATATGAGCAGTTCTTC
J gene: TRBJ1-1; D gene: -; clone size: -; V gene: TRBV30; CDR3 protein: CAQAARPSGMNTEAFF; CDR3 DNA: TGTGCCCAAGCCGCGAGGCCGTCAGGGATGAACACTGAAGCTTTCTTT
J gene: TRBJ2-5; D gene: -; clone size: -; V gene: TRBV2; CDR3 protein: CASNGGRFDTQYF; CDR3 DNA: TGTGCCAGCAATGGGGGGCGCTTTGATACCCAGTACTTC
J gene: TRBJ2-1; D gene: TRBD2; clone size: -; V gene: TRBV9; CDR3 protein: CASSLSGEGYEQFF; CDR3 DNA: TGTGCCAGCAGCCTGTCGGGGGAGGGCTATGAGCAGTTCTTC
J gene: TRBJ1-1; D gene: -; clone size: -; V gene: TRBV10-3; CDR3 protein: CAISESPLPRNTEAFF; CDR3 DNA: TGTGCCATCAGTGAGTCTCCTTTACCGCGGAACACTGAAGCTTTCTTT
J gene: TRBJ2-5; D gene: -; clone size: -; V gene: TRBV4-1; CDR3 protein: CASSQASGLQTQYF; CDR3 DNA: TGCGCCAGCAGCCAAGCCTCAGGGTTACAGACCCAGTACTTC
J gene: TRBJ1-2; D gene: TRBD1; clone size: -; V gene: TRBV11-2; CDR3 protein: CASSSLDRGYTF; CDR3 DNA: TGTGCCAGCAGCTCGCTCGACAGGGGTTACACCTTC
J gene: TRBJ2-6; D gene: -; clone size: -; V gene: TRBV2; CDR3 protein: CASSEGGSGANVLTF; CDR3 DNA: TGTGCCAGCAGTGAAGGAGGGTCTGGGGCCAACGTCCTGACTTTC